A selection of T cell receptor beta chains follows, all from one sample in a study of blood T cell repertoires in COVID-19. Generated by immunoSEQ multiplex PCR, the TCRdb table keeps only in-frame clones and is missing some. Of about 480,000 clones listed, 88% were seen once; the top ten hold 10% to 15%. Sample: peripheral blood. The receptors stem from a woman in her fifties or sixties with COVID-19, enrolled during active disease. Each CDR3 is given with its conserved first and last residue. The D gene is left open where the match is weak. Clone size is shown for a subset of rows, as once, few, many or a class of expanded clone.

d_call: .
clone_size: .
cdr3_length: 13
j_call: TRBJ2-7
v_call: TRBV7-9
cdr3_nt: TGTGCCAGCAGCTCCCCCCTGAGCTACGAGCAGTACTTC
cdr3_aa: CASSSPLSYEQYF

d_call: .
clone_size: .
cdr3_length: 15
j_call: TRBJ1-2
v_call: TRBV5-4
cdr3_nt: TGTGCCAGCAGCTTGCAGGCGGGTCCGAGATATGGCTACACCTTC
cdr3_aa: CASSLQAGPRYGYTF

d_call: TRBD2
clone_size: .
cdr3_length: 15
j_call: TRBJ2-7
v_call: TRBV19
cdr3_nt: TGTGCCAGTAGTACCCCGGGACTAGCTCCCTACGAGCAGTACTTC
cdr3_aa: CASSTPGLAPYEQYF

d_call: TRBD1
clone_size: .
cdr3_length: 16
j_call: TRBJ2-7
v_call: TRBV6-1
cdr3_nt: TGTGCCAGCAGTGAACCGGGACAGGGGGCGCTTTACGAGCAGTACTTC
cdr3_aa: CASSEPGQGALYEQYF

d_call: .
clone_size: .
cdr3_length: 15
j_call: TRBJ2-1
v_call: TRBV10-2
cdr3_nt: TGCGCCAGCAGCCGGGAACTGACCTCCTACAATGAGCAGTTCTTC
cdr3_aa: CASSRELTSYNEQFF

d_call: .
clone_size: .
cdr3_length: 14
j_call: TRBJ1-3
v_call: TRBV2
cdr3_nt: TGTGCCAGCAGAGTAACCGGGAACTCAAACACCATATATTTT
cdr3_aa: CASRVTGNSNTIYF

d_call: TRBD1
clone_size: .
cdr3_length: 17
j_call: TRBJ2-7
v_call: TRBV2
cdr3_nt: TGTGCCAGCACTAAGCCTTTCCGGGACAGAGTCAACTACGAGCAGTACTTC
cdr3_aa: CASTKPFRDRVNYEQYF

d_call: .
clone_size: .
cdr3_length: 10
j_call: TRBJ1-2
v_call: TRBV12-3/TRBV12-4
cdr3_nt: TGTGCCAGCAGTTACAGTGGCTACACCTTC
cdr3_aa: CASSYSGYTF

d_call: .
clone_size: .
cdr3_length: 13
j_call: TRBJ1-1
v_call: TRBV12-3/TRBV12-4
cdr3_nt: TGTGCCAGCAGTTTGCAACAGGATCCTGAAGCTTTCTTT
cdr3_aa: CASSLQQDPEAFF

d_call: .
clone_size: .
cdr3_length: 15
j_call: TRBJ2-3
v_call: TRBV9
cdr3_nt: TGTGCCAGCAGCGAGTCGACTAGGAATACAGATACGCAGTATTTT
cdr3_aa: CASSESTRNTDTQYF

d_call: .
clone_size: .
cdr3_length: 14
j_call: TRBJ1-4
v_call: TRBV7-7
cdr3_nt: TGTGCCAGCAGCCCAGATTCGGGTCGGGAAAAACTGTTTTTT
cdr3_aa: CASSPDSGREKLFF

d_call: TRBD2
clone_size: .
cdr3_length: 15
j_call: TRBJ2-7
v_call: TRBV3-1/TRBV3-2
cdr3_nt: TGTGCCAGCAGCCATAGCGGGGGGGCCAGATACGAGCAGTACTTC
cdr3_aa: CASSHSGGARYEQYF

d_call: .
clone_size: .
cdr3_length: 14
j_call: TRBJ2-2
v_call: TRBV5-1
cdr3_nt: TGCGCCAGCAGCTTAGGACATCGCACCGGGGAGCTGTTTTTT
cdr3_aa: CASSLGHRTGELFF

d_call: TRBD2
clone_size: .
cdr3_length: 15
j_call: TRBJ2-5
v_call: TRBV11-2
cdr3_nt: TGTGCCAGCAGCTTAGCGCCTAGCGGTCAAGAGACCCAGTACTTC
cdr3_aa: CASSLAPSGQETQYF

d_call: .
clone_size: .
cdr3_length: 13
j_call: TRBJ1-2
v_call: TRBV30
cdr3_nt: TGTGCCTGGAGCGCACAGCCTCCCGGAGGCTACACCTTC
cdr3_aa: CAWSAQPPGGYTF

d_call: TRBD1
clone_size: .
cdr3_length: 12
j_call: TRBJ1-1
v_call: TRBV12-3/TRBV12-4
cdr3_nt: TGTGCCAGCAGTTTAGAGGCAGGGGGCGCTTTCTTT
cdr3_aa: CASSLEAGGAFF

d_call: .
clone_size: .
cdr3_length: 15
j_call: TRBJ2-2
v_call: TRBV28
cdr3_nt: TGTGCCAGCAGTTTAACTTACCCGGTCCCCGGGGAGCTGTTTTTT
cdr3_aa: CASSLTYPVPGELFF

d_call: .
clone_size: .
cdr3_length: 12
j_call: TRBJ1-5
v_call: TRBV3-1/TRBV3-2
cdr3_nt: TGTGCCAGCAGCCAAGAGGGCCAGCCCCAGCATTTT
cdr3_aa: CASSQEGQPQHF

d_call: TRBD1
clone_size: .
cdr3_length: 12
j_call: TRBJ2-7
v_call: TRBV2
cdr3_nt: TGTGCCAGCACCCAGGGGGACTACGAGCAGTACTTC
cdr3_aa: CASTQGDYEQYF

d_call: TRBD1
clone_size: .
cdr3_length: 14
j_call: TRBJ1-5
v_call: TRBV5-6
cdr3_nt: TGTGCCAGCAGCTTGGGACAGGGGTATCAGCCCCAGCATTTT
cdr3_aa: CASSLGQGYQPQHF

d_call: .
clone_size: .
cdr3_length: 12
j_call: TRBJ2-7
v_call: TRBV9
cdr3_nt: TGTGCCAGCAGCGGACTCAACGGGGAGCAGTACTTC
cdr3_aa: CASSGLNGEQYF

d_call: TRBD1
clone_size: .
cdr3_length: 12
j_call: TRBJ1-1
v_call: TRBV5-1
cdr3_nt: TGCGCCAGCAGAGGACAGGGTACTGAAGCTTTCTTT
cdr3_aa: CASRGQGTEAFF

d_call: .
clone_size: .
cdr3_length: 19
j_call: TRBJ1-2
v_call: TRBV6-4
cdr3_nt: TGTGCCAGCAGTGACTCTGACCGGGGCAGGGGCCATTCTAACTATGGCTACACCTTC
cdr3_aa: CASSDSDRGRGHSNYGYTF

d_call: .
clone_size: .
cdr3_length: 14
j_call: TRBJ2-6
v_call: TRBV21-1
cdr3_nt: TGTGCCAGCAGCATGAGAGCTGGGGCCAACGTCCTGACTTTC
cdr3_aa: CASSMRAGANVLTF

d_call: TRBD1
clone_size: few
cdr3_length: 15
j_call: TRBJ2-3
v_call: TRBV10-1
cdr3_nt: TGCGCCAGCAGTGCCTGGGACAGGGAGTCAGATACGCAGTATTTT
cdr3_aa: CASSAWDRESDTQYF

d_call: .
clone_size: .
cdr3_length: 15
j_call: TRBJ2-1
v_call: TRBV4-1
cdr3_nt: TGCGCCAGCAGCCAAGCTCAGCATGGGACTTTGATGCAGTTCTTC
cdr3_aa: CASSQAQHGTLMQFF

d_call: TRBD1
clone_size: .
cdr3_length: 15
j_call: TRBJ1-2
v_call: TRBV3-1/TRBV3-2
cdr3_nt: TGTGCCAGCAGCCTCGGGACAGGGGGCTCGGATGGCTACACCTTC
cdr3_aa: CASSLGTGGSDGYTF

d_call: .
clone_size: .
cdr3_length: 16
j_call: TRBJ2-3
v_call: TRBV5-3
cdr3_nt: TGTGCCAGAAGCCTCTCCTGTGGACAATATTTGGATACGCAGTATTTT
cdr3_aa: CARSLSCGQYLDTQYF

d_call: TRBD1
clone_size: .
cdr3_length: 16
j_call: TRBJ2-2
v_call: TRBV6-6
cdr3_nt: TGTGCCAGCAGACCCCCGGGACAGGGGGCCGGGGGGGAGCTGTTTTTT
cdr3_aa: CASRPPGQGAGGELFF

d_call: TRBD1
clone_size: once
cdr3_length: 15
j_call: TRBJ1-1
v_call: TRBV9
cdr3_nt: TGTGCCAGCAGCGTAGCCGGACAGGGGGTCGCTGAAGCTTTCTTT
cdr3_aa: CASSVAGQGVAEAFF

d_call: .
clone_size: .
cdr3_length: 19
j_call: TRBJ2-1
v_call: TRBV11-2
cdr3_nt: TGTGCCAGCAGCCTTCCGGGTGTGGCGGCAGTCTCCTCCTACAATGAGCAGTTCTTC
cdr3_aa: CASSLPGVAAVSSYNEQFF

d_call: .
clone_size: .
cdr3_length: 14
j_call: TRBJ1-1
v_call: TRBV24-1
cdr3_nt: TGTGCCACCAGTGACTTCGGGGAGAACACTGAAGCTTTCTTT
cdr3_aa: CATSDFGENTEAFF

d_call: .
clone_size: .
cdr3_length: 14
j_call: TRBJ1-1
v_call: TRBV11-2
cdr3_nt: TGTGCCAGCAGCCGCAGGGGATCGACCACTGAAGCTTTCTTT
cdr3_aa: CASSRRGSTTEAFF

d_call: .
clone_size: .
cdr3_length: 15
j_call: TRBJ2-1
v_call: TRBV28
cdr3_nt: TGTGCCAGCACCACCGCCGGACTAGGGGGGAATGAGCAGTTCTTC
cdr3_aa: CASTTAGLGGNEQFF

d_call: TRBD1
clone_size: once
cdr3_length: 12
j_call: TRBJ1-2
v_call: TRBV2
cdr3_nt: TGTGCCACCGAGAGCCCCGACAGGGGGCACACCTTC
cdr3_aa: CATESPDRGHTF

d_call: .
clone_size: .
cdr3_length: 12
j_call: TRBJ1-5
v_call: TRBV19
cdr3_nt: TGTGCCAGTATAGGGGAAGATCAGCCCCAGCATTTT
cdr3_aa: CASIGEDQPQHF

d_call: .
clone_size: .
cdr3_length: 13
j_call: TRBJ1-5
v_call: TRBV2
cdr3_nt: TGTGCCAGCAAGGCCCGGGGTGGTCAGCCCCAGCATTTT
cdr3_aa: CASKARGGQPQHF

d_call: .
clone_size: .
cdr3_length: 13
j_call: TRBJ1-6
v_call: TRBV11-2
cdr3_nt: TGTGCCAGCAGCTTGGGGGGAGGATCACCCCTCCACTTT
cdr3_aa: CASSLGGGSPLHF

d_call: .
clone_size: .
cdr3_length: 15
j_call: TRBJ1-2
v_call: TRBV6-5
cdr3_nt: TGTGCCAGCAGTTTAAACAGCCAATTCCTCTATGGCTACACCTTC
cdr3_aa: CASSLNSQFLYGYTF

d_call: .
clone_size: .
cdr3_length: 14
j_call: TRBJ2-1
v_call: TRBV2
cdr3_nt: TGTGCCAGCTTAACAGGGAGAAGCTACAATGAGCAGTTCTTC
cdr3_aa: CASLTGRSYNEQFF

d_call: TRBD1
clone_size: once
cdr3_length: 14
j_call: TRBJ1-2
v_call: TRBV9
cdr3_nt: TGTGCCAGCAGCGAGATCGGACAGGGAGAAGGCTACACCTTC
cdr3_aa: CASSEIGQGEGYTF

d_call: .
clone_size: .
cdr3_length: 15
j_call: TRBJ2-3
v_call: TRBV3-1/TRBV3-2
cdr3_nt: TGTGCCAGCAGCCAGATGGCGGTAGCCCCAGATACGCAGTATTTT
cdr3_aa: CASSQMAVAPDTQYF